The 27 T cell receptor beta chains reported below all come from one sample, sequenced in a study of TIL therapy for anti-PD-1-resistant metastatic lung cancer. Stated time point: pre-treatment sample, taken before nivolumab and TIL therapy. The immunoSEQ assay was v3. The table came from immunoSEQ multiplex PCR; TCRdb's copy has only in-frame clones and leaves some out. The sample lists more than 35,000 clones, roughly 70% seen once, with roughly 5.7% in the top ten. Sample: blood, taken at baseline. All receptors derive from a person aged 25 to 85 with non-small cell lung cancer.

The chain is built from TRBV2 and TRBJ2-1; D is possibly TRBD1 (6 bases). V gave up 6 bases and J gave up 5 bases, with 20 bases separating them. CDR3 size: 16 residues. Germline values: CDR1 SNHLY, CDR2 FYNNEI. CDR3: CASSERPDSEDNEQFF. The CDR3 DNA reads TGTGCCAGCAGCGAGCGACCGGACAGCGAAGACAATGAGCAGTTCTTC. The whole variable domain, remainder taken from reference TRBV2 and TRBJ2-1, is EPEVTQTPSHQVTQMGQEVILRCVPISNHLYFYWYRQILGQKVEFLVSFYNNEISEKSEIFDDQFSVERPDGSNFTLKIRSTKLEDSAMYFCASSERPDSEDNEQFFGPGTRLTVL.

This sequence joins TRBV4-2 and TRBJ1-1, with D tentatively TRBD1 (5 bases). CDR1 and CDR2 from the germline V gene are LGHNA and YNFKEQ. V gave up 3 bases and J gave up 4 bases, with 15 bases separating them. This CDR3 has 15 amino acids. DNA of the CDR3: TGTGCCAGCAGCCAGGACGGCTCGGGGGGCACTGAAGCTTTCTTT. The encoded protein is CASSQDGSGGTEAFF.

The table lists this clone with a few counts. The rearrangement uses TRBV4-3 and TRBJ2-6; D is uncertain. Germline V CDR1 and CDR2: LGHNA, YSLEER. Trimming stripped 0 bases from V and 0 bases from J, with 6 bases between. CDR3 size: 16 residues. The CDR3 loop is CASSQDLGSGANVLTF. Written as DNA, the CDR3 is TGCGCCAGCAGCCAAGATTTGGGCTCTGGGGCCAACGTCCTGACTTTC.

This clone showed up just once. The chain links TRBV10-3 to TRBJ2-5; 10 bases agree with TRBD2. Germline CDR1 reads ENHRY; CDR2 reads SYGVKD. CDR3 length: 14 residues. V dropped 6 bases and J dropped 5; count of bases not matched to a gene: 6. The CDR3 DNA reads TGTGCCATCAGGGGAGCGGGAGGGGACGAGACCCAGTACTTC. Translation gives CAIRGAGGDETQYF.

The V gene is TRBV5-1, the J gene TRBJ1-1; no definite D call. The V gene's germline CDR1 is SGHRS and CDR2 YFSETQ. The CDR3 has 13 amino acids. V lost 0 bases and J lost 1, with 4 bases in between. The CDR3 here is CASSLAGNTEAFF. CDR3 DNA: TGCGCCAGCAGCTTGGCCGGGAACACTGAAGCTTTCTTT.

This clone was counted between two and nine times. The rearrangement uses TRBV7-8 and TRBJ1-4; the D is unclear. The CDR3 contains 15 residues. CDR1 is SGHVS and CDR2 is FQNEAQ in the germline V gene. Trimming left V 5 bases short and J 5 bases short, with 15 bases between. Here the CDR3 DNA reads TGTGCCAGCAGCCCCCTGTGGACGCCGAATGAAAAACTGTTTTTT. It codes for CASSPLWTPNEKLFF.

This clone occurred a few times. The genes are TRBV5-5 and TRBJ2-7; D possibly corresponds to TRBD2 (6 bases). Between the trimmed V and J ends, which lost 2 bases and 5 bases, there was a span of 14 bases. Per the germline V gene, CDR1 is SGHKS and CDR2 is YYEKEE (reference sequence). The CDR3 is made up of 14 amino acids. The DNA for the CDR3 is TGTGCCAGCAGCTTTTCGGCGGGGATCGACGAGCAGTACTTC. Protein product: CASSFSAGIDEQYF.

This clone was detected only a few times. The chain's CDR3 is CASSVGTTGTGELFF. The DNA of the CDR3 is TGTGCCAGCAGCGTAGGGACGACGGGCACCGGGGAGCTGTTTTTT. The genes are TRBV9 and TRBJ2-2, with D hard to call. CDR3 length: 15 residues. Germline CDR1 and CDR2: SGDLS and YYNGEE. The V and J ends lost 0 bases and 4 bases respectively, with 10 bases between them. Combining the CDR3 with reference TRBV9 and TRBJ2-2 gives the whole variable domain DSGVTQTPKHLITATGQRVTLRCSPRSGDLSVYWYQQSLDQGLQFLIQYYNGEERAKGNILERFSAQQFPDLHSELNLSSLELGDSALYFCASSVGTTGTGELFFGEGSRLTVL.

The chain joins TRBV5-5 to TRBJ1-2; TRBD1 is a possible D gene (6 bases). This CDR3 is built from 16 residues. The V and J ends lost 4 bases and 5 bases respectively, with 21 bases between them. Germline V gene lookup returns CDR1 SGHKS and CDR2 YYEKEE (reference sequence). The CDR3 protein is CASSPGTPRDPYGYTF. The CDR3 bases are TGTGCCAGCAGCCCAGGGACACCGAGAGATCCTTATGGCTACACCTTC. The full variable domain, its missing parts supplied by reference TRBV5-5 and TRBJ1-2, is DAGVTQSPTHLIKTRGQQVTLRCSPISGHKSVSWYQQVLGQGPQFIFQYYEKEERGRGNFPDRFSARQFPNYSSELNVNALLLGDSALYLCASSPGTPRDPYGYTFGSGTRLTVV.

V and J are TRBV4-2 and TRBJ2-3, with a possible D match to TRBD2 (6 bases). Trimming took off 3 bases at V and 7 bases at J, with 20 bases between the two ends. Germline-derived CDR1 and CDR2 are LGHNA and YNFKEQ. CDR3 length: 16 amino acids. The CDR3 region is CASSQTGTGSVYTQYF. The DNA for the CDR3 is TGTGCCAGCAGCCAGACCGGGACCGGGAGCGTGTATACGCAGTATTTT.

The chain couples TRBV7-8 to TRBJ2-7; D possibly uses TRBD1 or TRBD2 (6 bases each). V was cut by 5 bases and J by 5 bases, with 19 bases left in between. CDR1 is SGHVS and CDR2 is FQNEAQ in the germline V gene. The CDR3 spans 15 residues. CDR3 sequence reads: CASSSLEAGGHEQYF. The CDR3 region has the DNA TGTGCCAGCAGCAGCTTAGAGGCCGGGGGCCACGAGCAGTACTTC.

The chain has TRBV27 and TRBJ1-3; the match to TRBD1 covers 7 bases. The CDR3 runs to 14 residues. CDR1 is MNHEY and CDR2 is SMNVEV in the germline V gene (reference sequence). The ends lost 4 bases at V and 2 bases at J; junction bases unmatched: 2. CDR3 amino acids: CASSSGGTGNTIYF. The CDR3 DNA reads TGTGCCAGCAGTTCAGGGGGAACTGGAAACACCATATATTTT.

V is TRBV9 and J is TRBJ1-2, with TRBD1 as a possible D gene (6 bases). CDR3 length: 15 amino acids. Germline loops: CDR1 SGDLS, CDR2 YYNGEE. V was cut by 0 bases and J by 0 bases, with 9 bases left in between. In DNA form, the CDR3 reads TGTGCCAGCAGCGTAGGGGGGGCAGCTAACTATGGCTACACCTTC. Translated, it gives CASSVGGAANYGYTF.

The V call is TRBV7-2, the J call TRBJ2-3; 9 positions match TRBD2. V lost 5 bases, J lost 11 bases, and 5 bases stayed unmatched. The CDR3 runs 12 residues. The germline V gene has CDR1 SGHTA and CDR2 FQGNSA. This CDR3 reads CASSPSTSGQYF. The CDR3 bases are TGTGCCAGCAGCCCGTCGACTAGCGGGCAGTATTTT.

This clone was seen only a few times. V is TRBV4-1 and J is TRBJ1-5; D is perhaps TRBD1 (6 bases). Germline CDR1 is MGHRA and CDR2 is YSYEKL. CDR3 length: 14 amino acids. Deletions cut 6 bases from V and 1 base from J, with 10 bases between. For the CDR3, the DNA is TGCGCCAGCAGACAAACAGGGAGCAATCAGCCCCAGCATTTT. Amino acid sequence: CASRQTGSNQPQHF.

This clone has more than one count but fewer than ten. This chain joins TRBV6-1 and TRBJ2-6, with 7 bases identical to TRBD2. Per germline, CDR1 MNHNS and CDR2 SASEGT. The V gene end was trimmed by 2 bases and the J gene end by 1 base; junction bases not matched to a gene: 2. The CDR3 has 16 residues. CDR3 coding DNA: TGTGCCAGCAGTGAAACTAGCGCTTCTGGGGCCAACGTCCTGACTTTC. Amino acid sequence: CASSETSASGANVLTF.

This chain uses TRBV18 with TRBJ2-7; TRBD2 is a possible D gene (6 bases). The CDR3 loop spans 14 amino acids. Germline V CDR1 and CDR2: KGHSH, LQKENI. V lost 2 bases and J 4 bases, leaving 12 bases between the germline ends. CDR3 nucleotides: TGTGCCAGCTCACCAGGACTACCGAGGTACGAGCAGTACTTC. Its translation: CASSPGLPRYEQYF.

The rearrangement links TRBV6-4 to TRBJ2-7, with D possibly matching TRBD2 (5 bases). Germline loops: CDR1 MRHNA, CDR2 SNTAGT. Between the trimmed V and J ends, which lost 4 bases and 5 bases, there was a span of 12 bases. CDR3 size: 13 residues. The DNA of the CDR3 is TGTGCCAGCAGTGCCCGGGCCGGGGACGAGCAGTACTTC. Its protein product is CASSARAGDEQYF.

The sample holds one count of this clone. The genes are TRBV29-1 and TRBJ2-6, with D unresolved. Trimming removed 2 bases from V and 1 base from J, with 3 bases in between. The CDR3 runs to 13 residues. In germline, CDR1 is SQVTM, CDR2 ANQGSEA. The CDR3 reads CSVEPSGANVLTF. CDR3 nucleotides: TGCAGCGTTGAACCTTCTGGGGCCAACGTCCTGACTTTC.

This clone is a singleton in its sample. This sequence joins TRBV11-3 and TRBJ2-3, with 7 bases aligning to TRBD2. The germline CDR1 and CDR2 sequences are SGHNT and YENEEA. Trimming cost V 6 bases and J 0 bases; bases outside gene matches: 3. CDR3 size: 14 residues. The CDR3 sequence is CASSKGGSTDTQYF. DNA of the CDR3: TGTGCCAGCAGTAAGGGAGGGAGCACAGATACGCAGTATTTT.

The chain combines TRBV19 with TRBJ1-2; no clear D gene. CDR3 size: 11 residues. Germline CDR1 is LNHDA and CDR2 is SQIVND (reference sequence). With 6 bases removed from V and 2 bases from J, the gap between germline ends came to 4 bases. CDR3 loop: CASSKNYGYTF. DNA of the CDR3: TGTGCCAGTAGCAAAAACTATGGCTACACCTTC.

There are a few counts of this clone. V and J are TRBV10-3 and TRBJ1-2, with D perhaps TRBD1 (5 bases). CDR3 length: 14 amino acids. Germline V lookup: CDR1 ENHRY, CDR2 SYGVKD. V lost 3 bases to trimming and J lost 6 bases, with 14 bases between them. In nucleotides, the CDR3 is TGTGCCATCAGTGAACTCGGGACGGTTGATGGCTACACCTTC. Residues: CAISELGTVDGYTF.

The V call is TRBV4-2, the J call TRBJ1-1, with 9 bases lining up with TRBD1. The CDR3 extends over 16 amino acids. Germline V lookup: CDR1 LGHNA, CDR2 YNFKEQ. The V and J ends lost 0 bases and 10 bases, in that order; junction bases with no gene match: 12. As DNA, the CDR3 is TGTGCCAGCAGCCAAGATCTCACAGGGGGCCGTCAGGGAGCTTTCTTT. It translates to CASSQDLTGGRQGAFF.

This clone has only a few counts. V is TRBV14 and J is TRBJ2-6; no clear D gene. The CDR3 totals 15 residues. Germline-derived CDR1 and CDR2 are SGHDN and FVKESK. The V and J ends lost 2 bases and 4 bases respectively, with 9 bases between them. The CDR3 nucleotides read TGTGCCAGCAGCCAATCACGGGCCGGGGCCAACGTCCTGACTTTC. It encodes CASSQSRAGANVLTF.

The chain recombines TRBV5-1 with TRBJ2-1; tentatively, D is TRBD1 (6 bases). The CDR3 sequence is 14 residues long. CDR1 is SGHRS and CDR2 is YFSETQ in the germline V gene. V gave up 4 bases and J gave up 7 bases, with 15 bases separating them. CDR3 DNA sequence: TGCGCCAGCAGCGATCAGGGGTGGAAGAATGAGCAGTTCTTC. It codes for CASSDQGWKNEQFF.

The chain uses TRBV25-1 and TRBJ2-5; a weak D match, TRBD2 (6 bases). The CDR3 runs to 15 residues. Germline CDR1 reads MGHDK; CDR2 reads SYGVNS. The V end lost 3 bases, the J end lost 7 bases, and 18 bases lay between the germline ends. The CDR3 DNA reads as TGTGCCAGCAGTGATGGAGGGGCCTGGGGCGGGACCCAGTACTTC. Encoded protein: CASSDGGAWGGTQYF.

The chain combines TRBV28 with TRBJ2-5, with TRBD1 matching 7 bases. The germline V gene encodes CDR1 MDHEN and CDR2 SYDVKM. Trimming cost V 4 bases and J 4 bases; bases outside gene matches: 6. The CDR3 totals 14 residues. CDR3 nucleotides: TGTGCCAGCAGTTCCACCGGGACAGCAGAGACCCAGTACTTC. The encoded protein is CASSSTGTAETQYF. Full variable domain (missing parts from reference TRBV28 and TRBJ2-5): DVKVTQSSRYLVKRTGEKVFLECVQDMDHENMFWYRQDPGLGLRLIYFSYDVKMKEKGDIPEGYSVSREKKERFSLILESASTNQTSMYLCASSSTGTAETQYFGPGTRLLVL.